The text below deals with one T cell receptor beta chain. Its antigen is still unknown. The V and J ends lost 2 bases and 8 bases, in that order; junction bases with no gene match: 6. CDR1 and CDR2 from the germline V gene are LNHDA and SQIVND (reference sequence). The CDR3 contains 15 residues. This entry is derived from a study of cytomegalovirus exposure and HLA in healthy donors. General study results and limits: TCR beta sequences reportedly predicted the HLA-A and HLA-B alleles of most subjects accurately.

PCR amplification relied on 60 Vbeta primers (plus 13 Jbeta primers). In the authors' workflow: Later work found about 80 million unique TCR beta chains, with roughly 11 million shared. Sequenced by immunoSEQ multiplex PCR; TCRdb stores in-frame clones only, minus some. V and J calls and clone size follow that table, whereas D and trimming were derived from the DNA. Counted here are hundreds of thousands of clones, about 89% occurring once; the ten biggest clones make up about 1%. The specimen sequenced was PBMCs. The chain combines TRBV19 with TRBJ2-4; 10 bases line up with TRBD2. This TCR was recovered from a young woman in good health and CMV-seronegative. CDR3 loop: CASSIFASGSDIQYF. DNA of the CDR3: TGTGCCAGTAGTATATTCGCTAGCGGGAGTGACATTCAGTACTTC.